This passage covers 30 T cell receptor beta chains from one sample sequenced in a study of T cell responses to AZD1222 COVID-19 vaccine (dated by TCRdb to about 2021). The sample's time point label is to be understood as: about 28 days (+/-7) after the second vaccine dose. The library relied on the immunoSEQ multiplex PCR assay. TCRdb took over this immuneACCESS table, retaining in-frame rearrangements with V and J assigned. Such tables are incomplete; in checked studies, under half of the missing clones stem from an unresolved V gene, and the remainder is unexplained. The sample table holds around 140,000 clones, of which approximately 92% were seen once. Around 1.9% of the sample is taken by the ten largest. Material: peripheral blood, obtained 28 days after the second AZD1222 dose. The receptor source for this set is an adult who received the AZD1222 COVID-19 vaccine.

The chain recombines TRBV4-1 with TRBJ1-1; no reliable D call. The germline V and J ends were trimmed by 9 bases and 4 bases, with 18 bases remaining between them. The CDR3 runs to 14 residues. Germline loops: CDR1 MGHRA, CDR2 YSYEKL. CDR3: CASTFWSTGTEAFF. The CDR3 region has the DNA TGCGCCAGTACATTTTGGTCTACGGGCACTGAAGCTTTCTTT.

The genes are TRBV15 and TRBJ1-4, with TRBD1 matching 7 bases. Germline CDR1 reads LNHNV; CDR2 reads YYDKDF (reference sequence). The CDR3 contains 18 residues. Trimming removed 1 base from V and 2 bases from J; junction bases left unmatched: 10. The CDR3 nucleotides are TGTGCCACCAGCAGAGTTGATGACAGGGCGTCCACTAATGAAAAACTGTTTTTT. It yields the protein CATSRVDDRASTNEKLFF.

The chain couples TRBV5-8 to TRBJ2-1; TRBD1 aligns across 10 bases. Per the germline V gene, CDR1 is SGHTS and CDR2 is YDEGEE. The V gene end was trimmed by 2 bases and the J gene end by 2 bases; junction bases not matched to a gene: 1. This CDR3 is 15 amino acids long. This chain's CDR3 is CASSLGTGAYNEQFF. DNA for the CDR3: TGTGCCAGCAGCTTAGGGACAGGGGCCTACAATGAGCAGTTCTTC.

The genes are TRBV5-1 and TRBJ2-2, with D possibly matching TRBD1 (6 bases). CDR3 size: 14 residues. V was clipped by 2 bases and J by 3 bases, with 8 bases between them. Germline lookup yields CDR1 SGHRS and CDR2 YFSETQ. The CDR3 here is CASSLQGDTGELFF. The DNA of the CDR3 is TGCGCCAGCAGCTTACAGGGTGACACCGGGGAGCTGTTTTTT.

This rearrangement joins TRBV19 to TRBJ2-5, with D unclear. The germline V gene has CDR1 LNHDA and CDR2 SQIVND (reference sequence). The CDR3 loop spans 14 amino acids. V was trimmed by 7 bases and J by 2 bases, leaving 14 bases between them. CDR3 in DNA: TGTGCCAGTACCCCCTCGGCCAGGCAAGAGACCCAGTACTTC. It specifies CASTPSARQETQYF.

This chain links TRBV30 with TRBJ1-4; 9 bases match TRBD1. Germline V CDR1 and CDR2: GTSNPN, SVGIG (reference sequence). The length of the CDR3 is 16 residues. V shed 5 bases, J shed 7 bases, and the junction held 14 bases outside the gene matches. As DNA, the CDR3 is TGTGCCTGGGGGCCGGGACAGGGTTTCCTGGGTGAAAAACTGTTTTTT. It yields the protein CAWGPGQGFLGEKLFF. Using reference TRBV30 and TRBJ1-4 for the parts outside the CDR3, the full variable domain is SQTIHQWPATLVQPVGSPLSLECTVEGTSNPNLYWYRQAAGRGLQLLFYSVGIGQISSEVPQNLSASRPQDRQFILSSKKLLLSDSGFYLCAWGPGQGFLGEKLFFGSGTQLSVL.

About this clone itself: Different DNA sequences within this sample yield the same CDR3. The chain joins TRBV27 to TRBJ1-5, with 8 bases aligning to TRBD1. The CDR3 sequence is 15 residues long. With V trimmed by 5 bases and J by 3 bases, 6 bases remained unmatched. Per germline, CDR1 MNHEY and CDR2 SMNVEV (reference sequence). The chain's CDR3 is CASSTQGAFNQPQHF. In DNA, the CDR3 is TGTGCCAGCAGTACTCAGGGGGCGTTCAATCAGCCCCAGCATTTT.

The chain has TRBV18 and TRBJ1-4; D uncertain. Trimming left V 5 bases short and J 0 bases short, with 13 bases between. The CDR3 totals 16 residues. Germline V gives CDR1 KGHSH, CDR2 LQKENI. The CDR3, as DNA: TGTGCCAGCTCAGCAATGGACCTTGCAACTAATGAAAAACTGTTTTTT. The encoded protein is CASSAMDLATNEKLFF.

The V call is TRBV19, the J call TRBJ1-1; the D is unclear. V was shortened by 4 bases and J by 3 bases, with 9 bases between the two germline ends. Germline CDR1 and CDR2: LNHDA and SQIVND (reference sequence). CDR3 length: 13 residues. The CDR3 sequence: CASSNKGDTEAFF. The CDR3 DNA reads TGTGCCAGTAGTAATAAAGGCGACACTGAAGCTTTCTTT.

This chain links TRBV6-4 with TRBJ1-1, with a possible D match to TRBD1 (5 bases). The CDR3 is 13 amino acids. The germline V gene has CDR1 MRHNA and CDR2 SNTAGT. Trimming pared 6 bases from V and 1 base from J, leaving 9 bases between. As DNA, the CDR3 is TGTGCCAGCAGAGACAGAGAGAACACTGAAGCTTTCTTT. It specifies CASRDRENTEAFF.

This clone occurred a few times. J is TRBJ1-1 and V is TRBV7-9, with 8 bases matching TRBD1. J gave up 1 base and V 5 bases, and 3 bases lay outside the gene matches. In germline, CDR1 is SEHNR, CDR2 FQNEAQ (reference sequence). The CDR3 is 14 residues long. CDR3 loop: CASSRGTGNTEAFF. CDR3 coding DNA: TGTGCCAGCAGCCGGGGGACAGGGAACACTGAAGCTTTCTTT.

CDR3 DNA: TGTGCCAGCAGGGGACAGATGAACACTGAAGCTTTCTTT. Translating gives CASRGQMNTEAFF. This chain joins TRBV6-5 and TRBJ1-1; 7 bases map to TRBD1. J was trimmed by 0 bases and V by 6 bases; bases with no gene match: 1. The CDR3 consists of 13 residues. Germline assignment: CDR1 MNHEY and CDR2 SVGAGI.

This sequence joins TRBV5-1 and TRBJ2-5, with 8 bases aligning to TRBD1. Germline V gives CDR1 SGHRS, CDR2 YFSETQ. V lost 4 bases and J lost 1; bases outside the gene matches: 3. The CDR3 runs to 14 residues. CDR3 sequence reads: CASSPGTGQETQYF. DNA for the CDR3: TGCGCCAGCAGCCCGGGGACAGGCCAAGAGACCCAGTACTTC. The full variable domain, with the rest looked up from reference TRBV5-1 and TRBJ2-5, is KAGVTQTPRYLIKTRGQQVTLSCSPISGHRSVSWYQQTPGQGLQFLFEYFSETQRNKGNFPGRFSGRQFSNSRSEMNVSTLELGDSALYLCASSPGTGQETQYFGPGTRLLVL.

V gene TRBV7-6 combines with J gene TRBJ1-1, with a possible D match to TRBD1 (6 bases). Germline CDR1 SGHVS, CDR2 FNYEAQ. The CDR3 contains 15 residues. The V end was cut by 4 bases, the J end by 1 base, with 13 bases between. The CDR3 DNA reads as TGTGCCAGCAGCTCTATGCTGGGGGCGAACACTGAAGCTTTCTTT. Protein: CASSSMLGANTEAFF.

Written as DNA, the CDR3 is TGTGCCAGCAGAGGGGGGGTTGGAAACATTCAGTACTTC. It yields the protein CASRGGVGNIQYF. The chain employs TRBV7-8 and TRBJ2-4; possibly TRBD2 for D (7 bases). This CDR3 comprises 13 residues. V was trimmed by 6 bases and J by 6 bases, leaving 12 bases between them. Germline CDR1 and CDR2: SGHVS and FQNEAQ.

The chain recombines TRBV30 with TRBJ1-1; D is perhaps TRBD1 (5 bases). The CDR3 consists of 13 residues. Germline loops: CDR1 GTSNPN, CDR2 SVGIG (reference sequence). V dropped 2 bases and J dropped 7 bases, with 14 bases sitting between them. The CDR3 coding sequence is TGTGCCTGGAGTAGGCGGGGGTCGGGTGAAGCTTTCTTT. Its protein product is CAWSRRGSGEAFF.

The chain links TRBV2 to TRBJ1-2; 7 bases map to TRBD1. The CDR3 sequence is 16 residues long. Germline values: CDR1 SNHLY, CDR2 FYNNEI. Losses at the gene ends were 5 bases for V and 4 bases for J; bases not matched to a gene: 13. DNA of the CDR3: TGTGCCAGCAGTCTAGGGGGCGGGCCGGTAGGCTATGGCTACACCTTC. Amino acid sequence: CASSLGGGPVGYGYTF.

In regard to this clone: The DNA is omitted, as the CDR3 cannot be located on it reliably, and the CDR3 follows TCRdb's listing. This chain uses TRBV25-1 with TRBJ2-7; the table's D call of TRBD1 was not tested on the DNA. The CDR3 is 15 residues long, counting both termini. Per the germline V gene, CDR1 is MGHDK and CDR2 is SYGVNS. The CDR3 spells CASSRFGPGDYEQYF.

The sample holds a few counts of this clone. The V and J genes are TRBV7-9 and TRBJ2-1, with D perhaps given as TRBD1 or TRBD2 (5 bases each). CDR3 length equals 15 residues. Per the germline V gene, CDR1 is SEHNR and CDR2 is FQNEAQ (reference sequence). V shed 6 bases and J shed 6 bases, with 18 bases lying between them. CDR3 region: CASRQGSGRGNEQFF. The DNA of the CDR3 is TGTGCCAGCAGACAAGGGTCGGGACGCGGCAATGAGCAGTTCTTC.

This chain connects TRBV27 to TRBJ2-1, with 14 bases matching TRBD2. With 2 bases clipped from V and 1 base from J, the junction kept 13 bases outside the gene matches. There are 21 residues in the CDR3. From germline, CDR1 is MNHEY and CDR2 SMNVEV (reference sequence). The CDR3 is CASSLGIRGLAGVGSYNEQFF. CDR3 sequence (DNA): TGTGCCAGCAGTTTAGGGATTCGGGGACTAGCGGGGGTAGGGTCCTACAATGAGCAGTTCTTC.

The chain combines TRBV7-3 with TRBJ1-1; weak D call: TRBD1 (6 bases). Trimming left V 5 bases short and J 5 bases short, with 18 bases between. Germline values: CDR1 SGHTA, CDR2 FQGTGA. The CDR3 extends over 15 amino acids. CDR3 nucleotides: TGTGCCAGCAGCACGACAGGCCCAACAGGGACTGAAGCTTTCTTT. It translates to CASSTTGPTGTEAFF.

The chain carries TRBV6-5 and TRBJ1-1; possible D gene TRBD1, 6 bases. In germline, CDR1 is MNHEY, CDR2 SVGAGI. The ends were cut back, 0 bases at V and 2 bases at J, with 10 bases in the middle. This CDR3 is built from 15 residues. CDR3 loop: CASSYSVGANTEAFF. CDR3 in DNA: TGTGCCAGCAGTTACTCGGTGGGGGCTAACACTGAAGCTTTCTTT.

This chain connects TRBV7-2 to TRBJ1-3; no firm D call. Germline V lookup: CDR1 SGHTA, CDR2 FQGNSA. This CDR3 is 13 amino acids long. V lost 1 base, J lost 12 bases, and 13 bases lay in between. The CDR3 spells CASSLGSRGGIYF. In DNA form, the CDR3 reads TGTGCCAGCAGCTTAGGAAGTCGGGGTGGCATATATTTT.

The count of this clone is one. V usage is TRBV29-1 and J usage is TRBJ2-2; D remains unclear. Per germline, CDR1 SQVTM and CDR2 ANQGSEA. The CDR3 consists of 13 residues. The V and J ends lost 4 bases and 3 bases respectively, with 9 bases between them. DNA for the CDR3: TGCAGCGTTGTGGGTTCGGACACCGGGGAGCTGTTTTTT. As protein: CSVVGSDTGELFF.

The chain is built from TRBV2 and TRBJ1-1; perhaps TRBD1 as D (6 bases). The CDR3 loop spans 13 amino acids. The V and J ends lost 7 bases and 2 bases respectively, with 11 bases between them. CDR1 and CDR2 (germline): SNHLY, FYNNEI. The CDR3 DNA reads TGTGCCAGCAACAGGGACCAAAACACTGAAGCTTTCTTT. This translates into CASNRDQNTEAFF.

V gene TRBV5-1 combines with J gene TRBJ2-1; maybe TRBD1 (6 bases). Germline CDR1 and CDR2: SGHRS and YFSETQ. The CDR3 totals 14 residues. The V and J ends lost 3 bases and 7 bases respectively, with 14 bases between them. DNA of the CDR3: TGCGCCAGCAGCTCAACAGGGTGGTCGAATGAGCAGTTCTTC. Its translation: CASSSTGWSNEQFF.

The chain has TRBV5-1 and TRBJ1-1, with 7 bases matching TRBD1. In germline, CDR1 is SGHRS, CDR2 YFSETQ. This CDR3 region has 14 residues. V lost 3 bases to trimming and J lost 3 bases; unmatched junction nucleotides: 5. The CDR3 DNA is TGCGCCAGCAGCTGGGGACAGTGGGACACTGAAGCTTTCTTT. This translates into CASSWGQWDTEAFF.

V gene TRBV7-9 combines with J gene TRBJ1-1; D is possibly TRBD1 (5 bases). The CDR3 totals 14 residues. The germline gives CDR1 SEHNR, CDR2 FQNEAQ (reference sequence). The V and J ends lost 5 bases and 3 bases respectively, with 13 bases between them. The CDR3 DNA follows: TGTGCCAGCAGCCTTGTGGGGCCGGACACTGAAGCTTTCTTT. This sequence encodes CASSLVGPDTEAFF.

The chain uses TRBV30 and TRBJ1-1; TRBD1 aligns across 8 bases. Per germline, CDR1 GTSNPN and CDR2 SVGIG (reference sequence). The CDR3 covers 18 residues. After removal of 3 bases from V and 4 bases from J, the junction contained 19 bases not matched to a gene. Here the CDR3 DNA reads TGTGCCTGGAGCCTAACCTATTTAGGACAGGGAACGAGCACTGAAGCTTTCTTT. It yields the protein CAWSLTYLGQGTSTEAFF.

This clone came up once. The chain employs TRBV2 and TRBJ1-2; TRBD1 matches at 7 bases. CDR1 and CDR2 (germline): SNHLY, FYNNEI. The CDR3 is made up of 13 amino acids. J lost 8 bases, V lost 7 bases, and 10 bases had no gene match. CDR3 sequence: CASTWIGGGGYTF. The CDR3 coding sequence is TGTGCCAGCACCTGGATAGGGGGCGGAGGCTACACCTTC.